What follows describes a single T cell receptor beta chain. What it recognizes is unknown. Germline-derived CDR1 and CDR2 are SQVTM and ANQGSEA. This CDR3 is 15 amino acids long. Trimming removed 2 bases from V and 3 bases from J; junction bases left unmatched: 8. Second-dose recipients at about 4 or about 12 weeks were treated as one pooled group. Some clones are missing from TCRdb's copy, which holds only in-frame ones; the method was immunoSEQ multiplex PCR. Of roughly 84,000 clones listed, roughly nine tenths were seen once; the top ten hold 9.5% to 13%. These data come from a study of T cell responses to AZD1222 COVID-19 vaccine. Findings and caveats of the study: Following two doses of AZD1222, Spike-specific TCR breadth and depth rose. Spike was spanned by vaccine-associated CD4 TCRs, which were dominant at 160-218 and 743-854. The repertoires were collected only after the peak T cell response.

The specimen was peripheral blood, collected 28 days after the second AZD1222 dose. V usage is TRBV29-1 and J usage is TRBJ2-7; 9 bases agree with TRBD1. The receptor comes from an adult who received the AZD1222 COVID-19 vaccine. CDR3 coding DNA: TGCAGCGTTGAAATGTGGGGACAGGGCAACTACGAGCAGTACTTC. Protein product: CSVEMWGQGNYEQYF.